These 25 T cell receptor beta chains share one sample of origin, sequenced in a study of OX40 agonist ivuxolimab in advanced cancers. Profiled with immunoSEQ multiplex PCR; TCRdb holds only in-frame clones, not every one. The sample has roughly 69,000 clones, about 89% seen once; the top ten hold 4% to 4.5%. The sequenced sample was CD4+ or CD8+ T cells sorted from blood, obtained in a trial of the OX40 agonist ivuxolimab. The receptors stem from an adult with an advanced solid tumor such as melanoma, head and neck, liver or kidney cancer.

This clone is categorized as medium-sized. Other DNA sequences from this sample encode an identical CDR3 as well. The rearrangement links TRBV19 to TRBJ2-7; tentative D call: TRBD1 (6 bases). Per germline, CDR1 LNHDA and CDR2 SQIVND (reference sequence). Trimming took 4 bases from V and 6 from J, leaving 13 bases between them. This CDR3 region has 13 residues. Here the CDR3 DNA reads TGTGCCAGTAGTACCCAAGGGGGTGGCGAGCAGTACTTC. Translating gives CASSTQGGGEQYF.

The chain employs TRBV10-3 and TRBJ2-1; TRBD2 agrees at 16 bases. CDR1 is ENHRY and CDR2 is SYGVKD in the germline V gene. Trimming removed 3 bases from V and 4 bases from J; junction bases left unmatched: 6. CDR3 length: 18 residues. The CDR3 region has the DNA TGTGCCATCAGTGAAGGGACTAGCGGGAGGGCCTTTTACAATGAGCAGTTCTTC. The encoded protein is CAISEGTSGRAFYNEQFF.

The rearrangement uses TRBV19 and TRBJ2-1; D not certain. Germline V lookup: CDR1 LNHDA, CDR2 SQIVND (reference sequence). This CDR3 comprises 15 residues. V was clipped by 9 bases and J by 0 bases, with 15 bases between them. CDR3 amino acids: CASLSAESSYNEQFF. The DNA of the CDR3 is TGTGCCAGCCTCTCCGCGGAGAGCTCCTACAATGAGCAGTTCTTC.

In its sample, this clone was seen once. The chain joins TRBV10-3 to TRBJ2-1, with D possibly matching TRBD2 (6 bases). Per the germline V gene, CDR1 is ENHRY and CDR2 is SYGVKD. The ends were cut back, 10 bases at V and 0 bases at J, with 16 bases in the middle. The CDR3 totals 15 residues. The CDR3 loop is CATASGLSSYNEQFF. In DNA, the CDR3 is TGTGCCACCGCCAGCGGGCTGAGCTCCTACAATGAGCAGTTCTTC.

The rearrangement links TRBV28 to TRBJ1-2, with D perhaps TRBD1 (6 bases). CDR1 MDHEN and CDR2 SYDVKM come from the germline V gene. Deletions cut 2 bases from V and 2 bases from J, with 15 bases between. The CDR3 runs to 16 residues. The CDR3 region is CASSLAGSGANYGYTF. In DNA form, the CDR3 reads TGTGCCAGCAGTTTAGCCGGGTCGGGGGCCAACTATGGCTACACCTTC.

This chain joins TRBV27 and TRBJ1-5; tentatively, D is TRBD1 (5 bases). The germline CDR1 and CDR2 sequences are MNHEY and SMNVEV (reference sequence). The CDR3 extends over 17 amino acids. Trimming removed 2 bases from V and 4 bases from J, with 18 bases in between. CDR3 in amino acids: CASSLRDSSDGNQPQHF. CDR3 bases: TGTGCCAGCAGTTTACGAGACAGCTCCGATGGGAATCAGCCCCAGCATTTT.

The rearrangement joins TRBV5-1 to TRBJ1-1, with unresolved D. V lost 5 bases and J lost 8, with 16 bases in between. This CDR3 contains 13 residues. Germline assignment: CDR1 SGHRS and CDR2 YFSETQ. The CDR3 protein is CASREDGPLEAFF. For the CDR3, the DNA is TGCGCCAGCAGGGAGGACGGGCCGCTAGAAGCTTTCTTT.

The J gene is TRBJ1-3, the V gene TRBV28, with TRBD1 as a possible D gene (6 bases). Looked up from germline, CDR1 is MDHEN and CDR2 is SYDVKM. V lost 5 bases and J lost 4, with 18 bases in between. The CDR3 is 16 residues long. The CDR3 reads CASSPGTFGGGNTIYF. The DNA of the CDR3 is TGTGCCAGCAGTCCGGGGACATTCGGTGGCGGAAACACCATATATTTT.

The V call is TRBV7-6, the J call TRBJ1-2; D may be TRBD1 (6 bases). V was shortened by 4 bases and J by 8 bases, with 17 bases between the two germline ends. Germline CDR1 reads SGHVS; CDR2 reads FNYEAQ. This CDR3 spans 14 amino acids. CDR3 in amino acids: CASSSLDRNGGYTF. As DNA, the CDR3 is TGTGCCAGCAGCTCCCTTGACAGGAATGGGGGCTACACCTTC.

The rearrangement links TRBV5-6 to TRBJ2-1; 9 nucleotides line up with TRBD1. Trimming removed 3 bases from V and 5 bases from J; junction bases left unmatched: 12. Germline V gene sequence: CDR1 SGHDT, CDR2 YYEEEE. The CDR3 length is 17 residues. CDR3 in amino acids: CASSSNPGTGPDNEQFF. The DNA of the CDR3 is TGTGCCAGCAGCTCGAATCCCGGGACAGGGCCGGACAATGAGCAGTTCTTC.

This clone has a single count. This chain uses TRBV28 with TRBJ1-1, with D uncertain. Germline CDR1 and CDR2: MDHEN and SYDVKM. This CDR3 is built from 16 residues. V dropped 6 bases and J dropped 2 bases, with 19 bases sitting between them. CDR3 DNA: TGTGCCAGCAGCCAAGTCGCCCCCTCATATAACACTGAAGCTTTCTTT. Amino acid sequence: CASSQVAPSYNTEAFF. The entire variable domain, with the rest obtained from reference TRBV28 and TRBJ1-1, is as follows: DVKVTQSSRYLVKRTGEKVFLECVQDMDHENMFWYRQDPGLGLRLIYFSYDVKMKEKGDIPEGYSVSREKKERFSLILESASTNQTSMYLCASSQVAPSYNTEAFFGQGTRLTVV.

This chain connects TRBV7-2 to TRBJ2-1; D is undetermined. V lost 2 bases, J lost 7 bases, and 12 bases lay in between. The CDR3 is 14 residues long. The V gene's germline CDR1 is SGHTA and CDR2 FQGNSA. The CDR3 spells CASSLFKDWNEQFF. The DNA of the CDR3 is TGTGCCAGCAGCTTATTCAAGGATTGGAATGAGCAGTTCTTC. Full variable domain (remainder filled in from reference TRBV7-2 and TRBJ2-1): GAGVSQSPSNKVTEKGKDVELRCDPISGHTALYWYRQSLGQGLEFLIYFQGNSAPDKSGLPSDRFSAERTGGSVSTLTIQRTQQEDSAVYLCASSLFKDWNEQFFGPGTRLTVL.

The J gene is TRBJ2-2, the V gene TRBV7-9; D is perhaps TRBD1 (6 bases). The CDR3 length is 15 residues. Germline V CDR1 and CDR2: SEHNR, FQNEAQ (reference sequence). V was clipped by 4 bases and J by 6 bases, with 15 bases between them. The CDR3 reads CASSSRDNFAGELFF. The CDR3 DNA is TGTGCCAGCAGCTCACGGGACAATTTTGCCGGGGAGCTGTTTTTT. The full variable domain, with the rest looked up from reference TRBV7-9 and TRBJ2-2, is DTGVSQNPRHKITKRGQNVTFRCDPISEHNRLYWYRQTLGQGPEFLTYFQNEAQLEKSRLLSDRFSAERPKGSFSTLEIQRTEQGDSAMYLCASSSRDNFAGELFFGEGSRLTVL.

This chain links TRBV30 with TRBJ2-1; tentative D call: TRBD1 (5 bases). The CDR3 contains 13 residues. The V and J ends lost 5 bases and 3 bases respectively, with 11 bases between them. Germline values: CDR1 GTSNPN, CDR2 SVGIG (reference sequence). This CDR3 is CAWDPGIYNEQFF. The CDR3 DNA is TGTGCCTGGGACCCAGGGATCTACAATGAGCAGTTCTTC. Based on the CDR3 plus reference TRBV30 and TRBJ2-1, the full variable domain is SQTIHQWPATLVQPVGSPLSLECTVEGTSNPNLYWYRQAAGRGLQLLFYSVGIGQISSEVPQNLSASRPQDRQFILSSKKLLLSDSGFYLCAWDPGIYNEQFFGPGTRLTVL.

The CDR3 spells CASSLGTGTIYGYTF. In DNA, the CDR3 is TGCGCCAGCAGCCTTGGGACAGGCACGATCTATGGCTACACCTTC. The rearrangement links TRBV4-1 to TRBJ1-2; the match to TRBD1 covers 8 bases. Germline V lookup: CDR1 MGHRA, CDR2 YSYEKL. The CDR3 extends over 15 amino acids. V gave up 4 bases and J gave up 4 bases; unmatched junction bases: 8.

The J gene is TRBJ2-5, the V gene TRBV5-1; D is unclear. This CDR3 contains 15 residues. The V and J ends lost 0 bases and 2 bases respectively, with 11 bases between them. Germline V gene sequence: CDR1 SGHRS, CDR2 YFSETQ. The CDR3 loop reads CASSLEPMGQETQYF. CDR3 nucleotides: TGCGCCAGCAGCTTGGAGCCCATGGGGCAAGAGACCCAGTACTTC. Complete variable domain (other parts from reference TRBV5-1 and TRBJ2-5): KAGVTQTPRYLIKTRGQQVTLSCSPISGHRSVSWYQQTPGQGLQFLFEYFSETQRNKGNFPGRFSGRQFSNSRSEMNVSTLELGDSALYLCASSLEPMGQETQYFGPGTRLLVL.

The chain employs TRBV5-1 and TRBJ2-3; 11 nucleotides line up with TRBD2. The germline V gene encodes CDR1 SGHRS and CDR2 YFSETQ. CDR3 length: 18 residues. V shed 3 bases and J 5 bases; nucleotides not matched to a gene: 14. CDR3 sequence: CASSSPSVAGGLVDTQYF. For the CDR3, the DNA is TGCGCCAGCAGCTCCCCGTCGGTAGCGGGGGGGCTGGTAGATACGCAGTATTTT.

The V call is TRBV27, the J call TRBJ2-5; perhaps TRBD2 as D (6 bases). Germline V gene sequence: CDR1 MNHEY, CDR2 SMNVEV (reference sequence). CDR3 length equals 15 residues. V lost 2 bases and J 5 bases, leaving 15 bases between the germline ends. CDR3 sequence (DNA): TGTGCCAGCAGTTTAGGGACGGGAGCGTGGGAGACCCAGTACTTC. Protein: CASSLGTGAWETQYF.

V and J are TRBV4-1 and TRBJ1-1; D not resolved. V was cut by 3 bases and J by 6 bases, with 14 bases left in between. Germline CDR1 MGHRA, CDR2 YSYEKL. The CDR3 consists of 14 residues. CDR3 coding DNA: TGCGCCAGCAGCCATGAGGGCTTCACGGCTGAAGCTTTCTTT. Translation gives CASSHEGFTAEAFF.

CDR3 DNA sequence: TGTGCCAGCAGCCAACAAGGATACGAGCAGTACTTC. Translation: CASSQQGYEQYF. This sequence joins TRBV7-8 and TRBJ2-5; the D is unclear. The J call could be wrong; TRBJ2-7 is a better fit for the DNA end. Germline V gene lookup returns CDR1 SGHVS and CDR2 FQNEAQ. CDR3 length: 12 residues.

This clone has just one count. The gene calls are TRBV7-3 and TRBJ1-1; a weak D match, TRBD1 (6 bases). The germline V and J ends were trimmed by 8 bases and 10 bases, with 14 bases remaining between them. This CDR3 comprises 11 residues. Germline CDR1 SGHTA, CDR2 FQGTGA. CDR3 nucleotide sequence: TGTGCCAGCTCCAGGGCAGGGGTAGCTTTCTTT. This translates into CASSRAGVAFF.

The rearrangement joins TRBV10-3 to TRBJ2-7, with D tentatively TRBD2 (6 bases). Deletions cut 3 bases from V and 5 bases from J, with 11 bases between. CDR1 and CDR2 from the germline V gene are ENHRY and SYGVKD. The CDR3 is 13 residues long. For the CDR3, the DNA is TGTGCCATCAGTGAAGGGTCTAGCGACGAGCAGTACGTC. It translates to CAISEGSSDEQYV.

This clone was seen just once. This rearrangement joins TRBV11-2 to TRBJ2-1; possible D gene TRBD2, 5 bases. V was pared by 3 bases and J by 9 bases, with 9 bases between. The germline CDR1 and CDR2 sequences are SGHAT and FQNNGV. This CDR3 is 12 amino acids long. CDR3 sequence reads: CASSLGGSEQFF. CDR3 bases: TGTGCCAGCAGCTTGGGCGGGTCTGAGCAGTTCTTC.

The J gene is TRBJ2-1, the V gene TRBV11-2; TRBD1 might be the D (6 bases). Germline V gene lookup returns CDR1 SGHAT and CDR2 FQNNGV. The CDR3 has 18 amino acids. Trimming removed 2 bases from V and 6 bases from J, with 23 bases in between. This CDR3 reads CASSLRAPVQGSSNEQFF. As DNA, the CDR3 is TGTGCCAGCAGCTTACGGGCACCGGTCCAGGGGTCCAGCAATGAGCAGTTCTTC.

This chain links TRBV9 with TRBJ1-5; 8 bases are a match to TRBD1. Trimming took 0 bases from V and 4 from J; bases not matched to a gene: 3. The CDR3 runs to 15 residues. Looked up from germline, CDR1 is SGDLS and CDR2 is YYNGEE. The CDR3 here is CASSVDWDRNQPQHF. The CDR3, as DNA: TGTGCCAGCAGCGTAGACTGGGACAGGAATCAGCCCCAGCATTTT.